This TCR beta chain was sequenced for a study of shared clonotypes between healthy human individuals. Study findings and constraints: Sequencing depth was expected to influence donor clonotype sharing.

On ten immunoSEQ deep assay plates, unsorted PBMC DNA was sequenced. The data were produced by immunoSEQ multiplex PCR, yet TCRdb's version contains in-frame clones alone and is incomplete. The data show about 500,000 clones, with 77% seen just once and around 13% held by the top ten. CDR1 SGDLS and CDR2 YYNGEE come from the germline V gene. This CDR3 region has 16 residues. Comment on this clone: What it recognizes is unknown. The junction and the germline gene differ at one end; a read error may be behind it.

The source is a woman between 35 and 50 years old in good health. Some clones in this sample may be carry-over from other donors' samples. The V call is TRBV9, the J call TRBJ2-2; the D gene is possibly TRBD2 (6 bases). Sample: PBMCs. In DNA, the CDR3 is TGTGCCAGCACCGTAGAATCGGGAGTGCACACCGGGGAGCTGTTTTTT. It is translated as CASTVESGVHTGELFF. Full variable domain (rest looked up from reference TRBV9 and TRBJ2-2): DSGVTQTPKHLITATGQRVTLRCSPRSGDLSVYWYQQSLDQGLQFLIQYYNGEERAKGNILERFSAQQFPDLHSELNLSSLELGDSALYFCASTVESGVHTGELFFGEGSRLTVL.